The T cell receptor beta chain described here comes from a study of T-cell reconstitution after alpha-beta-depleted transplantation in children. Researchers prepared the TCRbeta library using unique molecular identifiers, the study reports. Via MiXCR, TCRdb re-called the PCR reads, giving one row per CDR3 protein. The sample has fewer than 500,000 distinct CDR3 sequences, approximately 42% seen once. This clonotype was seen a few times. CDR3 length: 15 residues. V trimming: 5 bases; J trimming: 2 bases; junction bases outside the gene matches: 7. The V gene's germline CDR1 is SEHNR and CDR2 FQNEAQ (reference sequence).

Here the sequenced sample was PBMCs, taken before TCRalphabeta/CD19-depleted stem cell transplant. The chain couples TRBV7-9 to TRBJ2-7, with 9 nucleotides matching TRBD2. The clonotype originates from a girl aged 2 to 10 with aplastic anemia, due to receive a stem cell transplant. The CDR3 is CASSPAGGLTYEQYF. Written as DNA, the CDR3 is TGTGCCAGCAGCCCAGCGGGAGGCCTAACCTACGAGCAGTACTTC.